This record covers a single T cell receptor (beta chain). It lacks a known antigen. Per-base quality was not reported, and no clone a single base away is much larger than it. TCR CDR3 regions were amplified from genomic DNA by multiplex PCR using the deep immunoSEQ assay. Extracted genomic DNA from each cell subset was spread evenly across all wells of several immunoSEQ 96-well plates, with each plate serving as a replicate. Each replicate PCR for sorted subsets received 200 ng genomic DNA, equal to tens of thousands of T cell genomes. Purified libraries were quantified with a Qubit 3.0 fluorometer, sized on a Bioanalyzer 2100, and re-quantified with the KAPA Library Quantification kit. A separate single-read 150-cycle Illumina NextSeq 550 flow cell was used to sequence each immunoSEQ 96-well plate. On the study's bioinformatics: Because the immunoSEQ output held only junctional sequences and lacked quality scores, the filtering could not match the filtering applied to full-length reads. Sequences were annotated with PyIR, a Python wrapper for IgBLAST v1.9, and V/J genes and CDR3 were assigned using IMGT germline references. Reads with weak V/J assignments (E-value above 1e-6), missing CDR3, stop codons, out-of-frame junctions, or ambiguous translated residues were removed. V3J clonotypes were defined by identical inferred V gene, J gene, and CDR3 amino acid sequence. To compute the percentage overlap between repertoires, the number of shared unique clonotypes was divided by the size of the smaller repertoire. Three approaches were used to assess repertoire richness: RTK rarefaction, the Chao1 estimator, and Recon v2.1 estimates of unobserved clonotypes. OLGA was used to compute generation probabilities for all TCRbeta clonotypes that the gDNA method yielded from a handful of donors. TCRdb carries this immuneACCESS record with in-frame sequences only. Its versions omit some clonotypes, under half of them owing to an unresolved V gene in the studies checked, with the rest unexplained. From that table come the V and J calls and clone size; the DNA was used to work out D and trimming. The sample table contains more than 2 million clones; only one count was recorded for over 85% of them. 0.9% to 1.4% of the sample is held by the ten biggest clonotypes.

CD8 naive samples consisted of CD45RO-negative cells that were positively selected for CCR7, yielding a CD45RA+CCR7+ population without TemRA cells. The donors were healthy, HIV-negative adults with no recently reported acute infections or vaccinations. Every donor was a Caucasian adult living in Nashville, Tennessee, USA. Blood was collected by leukapheresis, and PBMCs were isolated by Ficoll-Histopaque density gradient centrifugation and then cryopreserved in liquid nitrogen vapor phase. Analytical flow cytometry was used to check the purity and quantity of each magnetically sorted T cell population. Genomic DNA was isolated from each sorted fraction and quantified by UV absorbance on a Nanodrop 2000c. This entry belongs to a study of shared clonotypes between healthy human individuals (dated by TCRdb to about 2020). Some background on the complete study: The cohort comprised two women and three men aged 18 to 49 years. For each donor, three plates each were used for CD4 naive and CD4 memory, two plates were used for CD8 naive, and one plate was used for CD8 memory. To estimate repertoire size and how much clonotypes are shared between individuals, the study performed deep sequencing of blood TCR repertoires from 4 to 6 healthy adults. To increase sequencing depth and limit assay-specific biases, different laboratories used diverse techniques to prepare libraries and sequence TCR repertoires. Per donor, leukapheresis produced somewhere between about 0.94 and 8.9 billion PBMCs.

What the authors observed across the whole study: Across a handful of donors, about 4.5% of naive CD4, approximately 3.5% of naive CD8, under 2.5% of memory CD4, and 0.4% of memory CD8 clonotypes were shared. Compared with non-shared clonotypes, clonotypes shared by all four sorted-subset donors had higher generation probabilities. The small number of donors limited the genetic and exposure-history diversity represented. Pairwise subsampling led to the expectation that sequencing depth would affect the degree of clonotype sharing among donors. Sampling was restricted to blood, and TCR repertoires in tissues likely differ from the TCR repertoires found in blood. Larger estimated clonotype richness was generally found for naive subsets than for memory subsets. Rarefaction of sorted-subset datasets indicated incomplete sequencing despite the large sequencing depth.

Including the terminal cysteine and phenylalanine, the CDR3 comprises 19 residues. The sequence is cut down to CDR3 DNA, 57 bases in frame from base 1. Trimming takes 4 bases off V and 4 bases off J; junction bases not matched to a gene: 13. From the germline V gene, CDR1 is SGHRS and CDR2 is YFSETQ. Sample: naive CD8+ T cells sorted from blood. Read against the paper, the sample's cell subset or site label means: CD45RA+CCR7+. The sequence was collected from a man younger than 35 in good health. The rearranged segments are TRBV5-1 and TRBJ2-3; the central 15 bases match TRBD2. The DNA is TGCGCCAGCAGCCCGGGACTAGCGGGAGGAATCGGGTTCGCAGATACGCAGTATTTT. It specifies CASSPGLAGGIGFADTQYF.